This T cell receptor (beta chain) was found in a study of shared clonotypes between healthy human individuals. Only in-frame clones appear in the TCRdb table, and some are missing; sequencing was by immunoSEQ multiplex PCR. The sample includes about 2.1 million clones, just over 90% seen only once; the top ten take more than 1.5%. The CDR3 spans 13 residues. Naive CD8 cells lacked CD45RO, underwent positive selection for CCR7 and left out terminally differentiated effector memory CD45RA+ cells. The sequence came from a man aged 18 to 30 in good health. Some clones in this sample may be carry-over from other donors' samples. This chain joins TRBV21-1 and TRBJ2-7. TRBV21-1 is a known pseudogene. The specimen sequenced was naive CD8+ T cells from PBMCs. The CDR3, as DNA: TGTGCCAGCAGCAACCGGGCAGTCCTCGAGCAGTACTTC. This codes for CASSNRAVLEQYF.